This is a list of T cell receptor beta chains from one sample in a study of blood T cell repertoires in COVID-19. Generated by immunoSEQ multiplex PCR, the TCRdb table keeps only in-frame clones and is missing some. In the table there are 450,000 to 500,000 clones, 80% to 90% of which are singletons. Sequenced input: PBMCs or T cells enriched from blood (not recorded which). These receptors all come from a woman in her sixties who had recovered from COVID-19. Both conserved end residues are part of each CDR3. Each record gives: clone size, V gene, J gene, D gene, CDR3 protein, CDR3 DNA. D genes are given only for firm matches. Only some rows state a clone size, as once, few, many or a class for expanded clones.

size: .
V: TRBV10-1
J: TRBJ1-5
D: TRBD1
CDR3: CASSEWTGEGNQPQHF
DNA: TGCGCCAGCAGTGAGTGGACAGGGGAGGGTAATCAGCCCCAGCATTTT

size: .
V: TRBV7-9
J: TRBJ1-2
D: .
CDR3: CASSSFPALAYGYTF
DNA: TGTGCCAGCAGCTCGTTTCCCGCCTTAGCTTATGGCTACACCTTC

size: few
V: TRBV4-1
J: TRBJ1-1
D: TRBD1
CDR3: CASSHLTGPSEAFF
DNA: TGCGCCAGCAGCCATTTGACAGGGCCCAGCGAAGCTTTCTTT

size: .
V: TRBV10-2
J: TRBJ1-2
D: .
CDR3: CASSAAPGTFGYTF
DNA: TGCGCCAGCAGTGCGGCTCCCGGGACATTCGGCTACACCTTC

size: once
V: TRBV30
J: TRBJ1-1
D: TRBD1
CDR3: CAWSTGQMNTEAFF
DNA: TGTGCCTGGAGTACGGGACAGATGAACACTGAAGCTTTCTTT

size: .
V: TRBV2
J: TRBJ2-3
D: .
CDR3: CASSERVEVGTQYF
DNA: TGTGCCAGCAGTGAGCGGGTTGAGGTCGGTACGCAGTATTTT

size: .
V: TRBV2
J: TRBJ2-5
D: TRBD2
CDR3: CASKTSGQETQYF
DNA: TGTGCCAGCAAGACTAGCGGACAAGAGACCCAGTACTTC

size: once
V: TRBV4-1
J: TRBJ2-7
D: TRBD2
CDR3: CASSQDTSGEAYEQYF
DNA: TGCGCCAGCAGCCAAGATACTAGCGGGGAGGCCTACGAGCAGTACTTC

size: .
V: TRBV5-1
J: TRBJ1-2
D: .
CDR3: CASSLGGPGGYTF
DNA: TGCGCCAGCAGCTTGGGGGGCCCGGGTGGCTACACCTTC

size: .
V: TRBV28
J: TRBJ2-1
D: TRBD2
CDR3: CASTHSGGAVYEQFF
DNA: TGTGCCAGCACCCATAGCGGGGGGGCCGTTTATGAGCAGTTCTTC

size: .
V: TRBV7-9
J: TRBJ2-7
D: TRBD1
CDR3: CASSLAKRQGSEQYF
DNA: TGTGCCAGCAGCTTAGCGAAGAGACAGGGTTCCGAGCAGTACTTC

size: .
V: TRBV19
J: TRBJ2-7
D: .
CDR3: CASRRRGSWEQYF
DNA: TGTGCCAGTCGCCGCAGGGGTTCGTGGGAGCAGTACTTC

size: once
V: TRBV18
J: TRBJ1-5
D: TRBD1
CDR3: CASSPGQGPNQPQHF
DNA: TGTGCCAGCTCACCTGGACAGGGCCCCAATCAGCCCCAGCATTTT

size: .
V: TRBV7-8
J: TRBJ2-3
D: .
CDR3: CASSLQIGVGDTQYF
DNA: TGTGCCAGCAGCTTACAAATAGGGGTGGGAGATACGCAGTATTTT

size: .
V: TRBV19
J: TRBJ1-5
D: TRBD1
CDR3: CASDQGALNQPQHF
DNA: TGTGCCAGTGATCAGGGGGCCTTGAATCAGCCCCAGCATTTT

size: .
V: TRBV5-1
J: TRBJ2-4
D: .
CDR3: CASSGGTARMDIQYF
DNA: TGCGCCAGCAGCGGCGGGACGGCCCGAATGGACATTCAGTACTTC

size: .
V: TRBV2
J: TRBJ2-3
D: TRBD1
CDR3: CASRRQGIDTQYF
DNA: TGTGCCAGCAGGCGACAGGGGATAGATACGCAGTATTTT

size: .
V: TRBV9
J: TRBJ2-4
D: .
CDR3: CASSVGEGGRNIQYF
DNA: TGTGCCAGCAGCGTAGGGGAAGGAGGAAGAAACATTCAGTACTTC